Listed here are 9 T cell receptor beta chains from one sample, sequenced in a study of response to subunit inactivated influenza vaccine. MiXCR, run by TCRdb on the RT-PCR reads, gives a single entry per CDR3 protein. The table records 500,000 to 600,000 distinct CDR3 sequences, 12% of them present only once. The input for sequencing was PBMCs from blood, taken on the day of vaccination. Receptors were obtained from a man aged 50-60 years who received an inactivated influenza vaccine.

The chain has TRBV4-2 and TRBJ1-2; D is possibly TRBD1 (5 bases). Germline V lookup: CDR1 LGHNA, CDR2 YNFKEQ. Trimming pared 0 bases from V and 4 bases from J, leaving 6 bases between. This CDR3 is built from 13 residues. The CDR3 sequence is CASSQEGAYGYTF. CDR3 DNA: TGTGCCAGCAGCCAAGAAGGGGCCTATGGCTACACCTTC.

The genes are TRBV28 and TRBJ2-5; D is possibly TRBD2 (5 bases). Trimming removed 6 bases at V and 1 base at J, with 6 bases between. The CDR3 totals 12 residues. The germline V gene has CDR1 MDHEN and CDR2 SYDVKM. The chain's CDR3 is CASRTTQETQYF. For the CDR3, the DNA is TGTGCCAGCAGGACTACCCAAGAGACCCAGTACTTC.

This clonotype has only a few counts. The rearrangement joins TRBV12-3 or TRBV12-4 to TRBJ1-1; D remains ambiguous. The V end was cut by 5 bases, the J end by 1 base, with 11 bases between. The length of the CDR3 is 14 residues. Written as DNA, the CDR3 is TGTGCCAGCAGTCCCGGCCTCGGGAACACTGAAGCTTTCTTT. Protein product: CASSPGLGNTEAFF.

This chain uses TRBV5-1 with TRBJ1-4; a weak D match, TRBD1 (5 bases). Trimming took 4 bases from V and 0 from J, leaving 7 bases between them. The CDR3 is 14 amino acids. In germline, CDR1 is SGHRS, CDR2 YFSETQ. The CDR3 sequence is CASSVTATNEKLFF. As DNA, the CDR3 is TGCGCCAGCAGCGTGACAGCAACTAATGAAAAACTGTTTTTT.

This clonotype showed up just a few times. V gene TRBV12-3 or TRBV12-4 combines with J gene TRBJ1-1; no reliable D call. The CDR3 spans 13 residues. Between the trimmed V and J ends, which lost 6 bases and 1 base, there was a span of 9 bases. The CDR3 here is CASRRTPNTEAFF. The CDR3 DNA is TGTGCCAGCAGGCGGACTCCGAACACTGAAGCTTTCTTT.

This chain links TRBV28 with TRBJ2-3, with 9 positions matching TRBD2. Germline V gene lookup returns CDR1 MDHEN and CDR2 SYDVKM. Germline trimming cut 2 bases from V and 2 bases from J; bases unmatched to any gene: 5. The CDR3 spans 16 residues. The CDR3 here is CASSLARGGNTDTQYF. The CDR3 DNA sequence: TGTGCCAGCAGTTTAGCGCGGGGGGGTAACACAGATACGCAGTATTTT.

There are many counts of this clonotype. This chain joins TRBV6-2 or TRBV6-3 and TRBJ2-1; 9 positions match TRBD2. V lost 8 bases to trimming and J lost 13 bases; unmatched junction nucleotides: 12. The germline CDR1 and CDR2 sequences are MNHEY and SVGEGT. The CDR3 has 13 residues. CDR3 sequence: CASRGGGGLDQFF. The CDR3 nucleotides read TGTGCCAGCCGCGGGGGGGGAGGACTAGACCAGTTCTTC.

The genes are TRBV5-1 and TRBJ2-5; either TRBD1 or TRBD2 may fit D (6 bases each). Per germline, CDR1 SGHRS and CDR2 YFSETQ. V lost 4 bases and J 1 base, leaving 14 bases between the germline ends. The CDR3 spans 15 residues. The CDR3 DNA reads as TGCGCCAGCAGCCGTCTCCCGGGGGCCCAAGAGACCCAGTACTTC. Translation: CASSRLPGAQETQYF. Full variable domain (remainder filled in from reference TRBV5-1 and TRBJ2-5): KAGVTQTPRYLIKTRGQQVTLSCSPISGHRSVSWYQQTPGQGLQFLFEYFSETQRNKGNFPGRFSGRQFSNSRSEMNVSTLELGDSALYLCASSRLPGAQETQYFGPGTRLLVL.

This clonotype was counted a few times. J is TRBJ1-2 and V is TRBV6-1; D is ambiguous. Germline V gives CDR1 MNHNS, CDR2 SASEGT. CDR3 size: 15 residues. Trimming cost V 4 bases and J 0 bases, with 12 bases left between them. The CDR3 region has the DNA TGTGCCAGCAGTGTGGCAGGCGCCGCTAACTATGGCTACACCTTC. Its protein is CASSVAGAANYGYTF.